These 18 T cell receptor beta chains came from one sample sequenced in a study of shared clonotypes between healthy human individuals. Sequencing was performed with immunoSEQ multiplex PCR; in TCRdb, only in-frame clones are kept and a portion is missing. The data hold a few million clones, with more than 80% observed a single time. Input material: naive CD4+ T cells from PBMCs. Specified subset: CD45RA+ positively selected. The receptor set was obtained from a man between 18 and 35 years old in good health. Some clones in this sample may be carry-over from other donors' samples.

The chain recombines TRBV20-1 with TRBJ2-7; a weak D match, TRBD2 (6 bases). The CDR3 is 11 amino acids. The germline V and J ends were trimmed by 3 bases and 12 bases, with 15 bases remaining between them. Germline V gives CDR1 DFQATT, CDR2 SNEGSKA (reference sequence). The CDR3 sequence is CSARSTAGGYF. The CDR3 nucleotides are TGCAGTGCTAGGAGTACCGCCGGGGGGTACTTC.

This chain connects TRBV5-1 to TRBJ2-1; 7 positions match TRBD2. The J segment lost 0 bases and the V segment lost 0 bases, leaving 6 bases of the junction unmatched. Germline V CDR1 and CDR2: SGHRS, YFSETQ. CDR3 length equals 17 residues. The CDR3, as DNA: TGCGCCAGCAGCTTGGCCACGTCTAGCGGCTCCTACAATGAGCAGTTCTTC. This codes for CASSLATSSGSYNEQFF.

The chain links TRBV21-1 to TRBJ2-7; the D call of TRBD1 is as the table states it, not checked on the DNA. TRBV21-1 is described as a pseudogene. CDR3 size: 19 residues. CDR3 DNA sequence: TGTGCCAGCAGCAAAGGGGAGGGGGCCCGGGACAGGGATGGGTCCGAGCAGTACTTC. Translation gives CASSKGEGARDRDGSEQYF.

The gene calls are TRBV2 and TRBJ2-5; D may be TRBD2 (5 bases). Trimming left V 5 bases short and J 5 bases short, with 9 bases between. Germline V gene data show CDR1 as SNHLY and CDR2 as FYNNEI. CDR3 length: 12 residues. CDR3 sequence reads: CASSPEVETQYF. The CDR3 DNA follows: TGTGCCAGCAGTCCGGAGGTTGAGACCCAGTACTTC. Looking up the rest from reference TRBV2 and TRBJ2-5 gives the full variable domain: EPEVTQTPSHQVTQMGQEVILRCVPISNHLYFYWYRQILGQKVEFLVSFYNNEISEKSEIFDDQFSVERPDGSNFTLKIRSTKLEDSAMYFCASSPEVETQYFGPGTRLLVL.

About this clone itself: Other DNA sequences in the sample encode the same CDR3. The chain combines TRBV5-1 with TRBJ1-1; D is perhaps TRBD1 (6 bases). The V and J ends lost 0 bases and 3 bases respectively, with 9 bases between them. This CDR3 has 14 residues. Germline V gene data show CDR1 as SGHRS and CDR2 as YFSETQ. The CDR3 loop is CASSLVQGDTEAFF. CDR3 DNA: TGCGCCAGCAGCTTGGTACAGGGAGACACTGAAGCTTTCTTT.

V usage is TRBV7-2 and J usage is TRBJ2-7, with a weak D call TRBD1 (5 bases). Germline assignment: CDR1 SGHTA and CDR2 FQGNSA. Trimming stripped 1 base from V and 3 bases from J, with 13 bases between. This CDR3 is built from 15 residues. For the CDR3, the DNA is TGTGCCAGCAGCTTAGGTAGGGGTTTAGGCTACGAGCAGTACTTC. It codes for CASSLGRGLGYEQYF. The entire variable domain, with the rest obtained from reference TRBV7-2 and TRBJ2-7, is as follows: GAGVSQSPSNKVTEKGKDVELRCDPISGHTALYWYRQSLGQGLEFLIYFQGNSAPDKSGLPSDRFSAERTGGSVSTLTIQRTQQEDSAVYLCASSLGRGLGYEQYFGPGTRLTVT.

This chain links TRBV30 with TRBJ2-3; D is uncertain. The germline gives CDR1 GTSNPN, CDR2 SVGIG (reference sequence). The CDR3 consists of 12 residues. V was cut by 0 bases and J by 4 bases, with 5 bases left in between. CDR3 DNA sequence: TGTGCCTGGAGTGTAGGTCCAGATACGCAGTATTTT. This sequence encodes CAWSVGPDTQYF.

The genes are TRBV4-2 and TRBJ2-7, with 7 bases aligning to TRBD2. The junction had 10 bases not matched to a gene; V was cut back by 5 bases and J by 3 bases. Per germline, CDR1 LGHNA and CDR2 YNFKEQ. This CDR3 contains 15 residues. The CDR3 loop reads CASSSMGGVSYEQYF. The CDR3 region has the DNA TGTGCCAGCAGCTCCATGGGGGGGGTTAGCTACGAGCAGTACTTC.

The chain has TRBV6-5 and TRBJ1-2; D perhaps matches TRBD1 (5 bases). This CDR3 has 13 amino acids. The ends were cut back, 6 bases at V and 9 bases at J, with 17 bases in the middle. Germline CDR1 and CDR2: MNHEY and SVGAGI. CDR3 sequence: CASSPPEGSRYTF. CDR3 bases: TGTGCCAGCAGCCCACCGGAGGGGTCGCGCTACACCTTC.

This clone was detected once. This rearrangement joins TRBV5-4 to TRBJ2-1; 7 bases map to TRBD2. Unmatched junction bases numbered 19, after V lost 3 bases and J lost 7 bases. Germline values: CDR1 SGHNT, CDR2 YYREEE (reference sequence). The CDR3 is 18 amino acids. CDR3 DNA sequence: TGTGCCAGCAGCTACAGTCTTTTTGGGCTAGCGGAGAAGAATGAGCAGTTCTTC. Encoded protein: CASSYSLFGLAEKNEQFF.

The V call is TRBV5-1, the J call TRBJ1-6; TRBD1 might be the D (5 bases). CDR1 is SGHRS and CDR2 is YFSETQ in the germline V gene. The CDR3 sequence is 14 residues long. The V and J ends lost 4 bases and 8 bases respectively, with 13 bases between them. In nucleotides, the CDR3 is TGCGCCAGCAGCCTCCGGGACGGAGATTCACCCCTCCACTTT. Translated: CASSLRDGDSPLHF.

V gene TRBV19 combines with J gene TRBJ2-5, with TRBD2 identical over 11 bases. Trimming cost V 11 bases and J 5 bases; bases outside gene matches: 13. The CDR3 has 15 amino acids. Per germline, CDR1 LNHDA and CDR2 SQIVND (reference sequence). CDR3 nucleotide sequence: TGTGCCTCTTCAGACACTAGCGGGAGTTGGGAGACCCAGTACTTC. This sequence encodes CASSDTSGSWETQYF. Variable domain in full (rest from reference TRBV19 and TRBJ2-5): DGGITQSPKYLFRKEGQNVTLSCEQNLNHDAMYWYRQDPGQGLRLIYYSQIVNDFQKGDIAEGYSVSREKKESFPLTVTSAQKNPTAFYLCASSDTSGSWETQYFGPGTRLLVL.

The chain is built from TRBV18 and TRBJ2-5, with 11 bases lining up with TRBD1. The V segment lost 4 bases and the J segment 5 bases; nucleotides outside the gene matches: 9. Germline V gene sequence: CDR1 KGHSH, CDR2 LQKENI. CDR3 length: 16 amino acids. The DNA of the CDR3 is TGTGCCAGCTCACTAATACGGACAGGGGGCCAGGAGACCCAGTACTTC. It encodes CASSLIRTGGQETQYF. Full variable domain (remainder filled in from reference TRBV18 and TRBJ2-5): NAGVMQNPRHLVRRRGQEARLRCSPMKGHSHVYWYRQLPEEGLKFMVYLQKENIIDESGMPKERFSAEFPKEGPSILRIQQVVRGDSAAYFCASSLIRTGGQETQYFGPGTRLLVL.

The CDR3 spells CASSLDLAGGVRDEQFF. The CDR3 DNA follows: TGTGCCAGCAGCTTAGATTTAGCGGGGGGAGTTCGCGATGAGCAGTTCTTC. The J gene is TRBJ2-1, the V gene TRBV7-9; TRBD2 matches 10 bases. Germline CDR1 SEHNR, CDR2 FQNEAQ (reference sequence). The CDR3 spans 17 residues. V lost 1 base to trimming and J lost 8 bases; unmatched junction nucleotides: 11.

With respect to this clone: At the DNA level, this CDR3 is encoded by other sequences in the same sample as well. The genes are TRBV7-3 and TRBJ2-7; D is uncertain. The V gene lost 3 bases and the J gene lost 4 bases, with 10 bases spanning the gap. The length of the CDR3 is 13 residues. Germline CDR1 SGHTA, CDR2 FQGTGA. The CDR3 here is CASSFADSYEQYF. The CDR3 nucleotides read TGTGCCAGCAGCTTTGCTGACTCATACGAGCAGTACTTC.

The chain uses TRBV7-3 and TRBJ2-5, with TRBD1 matching 9 bases. The CDR3 is 13 amino acids. With 5 bases clipped from V and 4 bases from J, the junction kept 2 bases outside the gene matches. Germline CDR1 and CDR2: SGHTA and FQGTGA. The CDR3 DNA reads as TGTGCCAGCAGCATGGGACAGGGAGAGACCCAGTACTTC. Its translation: CASSMGQGETQYF.

This chain uses TRBV18 with TRBJ2-7; D could derive from TRBD1 or TRBD2 (5 bases each). V lost 8 bases, J lost 10 bases, and 36 bases lay in between. The CDR3 spans 18 residues. Per the germline V gene, CDR1 is KGHSH and CDR2 is LQKENI. CDR3 in DNA: TGTGCCAGCACCCGGGGCCGGGCAGAGCTACTACCCTCGACCTTCCAGTACTTC. Translation: CASTRGRAELLPSTFQYF.

This clone came up a few times. V is TRBV7-2 and J is TRBJ2-6, with TRBD2 as a possible D gene (6 bases). The V end lost 4 bases, the J end lost 0 bases, and 7 bases lay between the germline ends. The CDR3 has 15 residues. Germline lookup yields CDR1 SGHTA and CDR2 FQGNSA. Here the CDR3 reads CASSSGSSGANVLTF. Written as DNA, the CDR3 is TGTGCCAGCAGCTCCGGGAGCTCTGGGGCCAACGTCCTGACTTTC.